This T cell receptor beta chain derives from a study of response to subunit inactivated influenza vaccine. Concerning this clonotype itself: Its antigen remains unknown.

TCRdb analysed the RT-PCR reads with MiXCR anew, one entry per CDR3 protein. The table includes about 800,000 distinct CDR3 sequences, approximately 22% detected once. V lost 6 bases and J lost 12, with 15 bases in between. Germline V gene lookup returns CDR1 MNHEY and CDR2 SVGAGI. The CDR3 has 12 residues. General study points: Authors suggested each seasonal influenza vaccination recruits few new T cells.

This specimen was PBMCs from blood, taken 4 to 6 days after vaccination. The receptor's source is a middle-aged man who received an inactivated influenza vaccine. The genes are TRBV6-5 and TRBJ2-1, with D perhaps TRBD1 (6 bases). The CDR3 region is CASSYQGKGQFF. The CDR3 DNA sequence: TGTGCCAGCAGCTACCAGGGGAAAGGGCAGTTCTTC.